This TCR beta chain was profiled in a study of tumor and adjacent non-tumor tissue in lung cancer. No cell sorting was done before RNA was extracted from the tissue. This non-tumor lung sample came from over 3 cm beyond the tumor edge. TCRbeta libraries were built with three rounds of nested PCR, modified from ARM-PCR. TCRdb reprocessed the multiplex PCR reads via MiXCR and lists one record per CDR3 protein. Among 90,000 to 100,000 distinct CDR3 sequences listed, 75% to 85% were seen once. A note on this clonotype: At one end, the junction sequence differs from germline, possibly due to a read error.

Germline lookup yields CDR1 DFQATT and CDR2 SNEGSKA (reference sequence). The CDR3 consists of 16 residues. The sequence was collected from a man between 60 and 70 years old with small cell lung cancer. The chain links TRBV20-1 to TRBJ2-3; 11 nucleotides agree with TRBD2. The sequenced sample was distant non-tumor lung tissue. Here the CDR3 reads CSARATSGSRTDMQYF. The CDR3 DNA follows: TGTAGTGCTAGGGCTACTAGCGGGAGTCGGACAGATATGCAGTATTTT.